What follows are 27 T cell receptor beta chains derived from one specimen sequenced in a study of T cell responses to AZD1222 COVID-19 vaccine. Sequenced by immunoSEQ multiplex PCR; TCRdb stores in-frame clones only, minus some. The sample records some 130,000 clones, approximately 91% being singletons. Specimen: peripheral blood, collected 28 days after the second AZD1222 dose. All receptors derive from an adult who received the AZD1222 COVID-19 vaccine.

This clone was picked up a small number of times. The J gene is TRBJ2-3, the V gene TRBV18; D possibly corresponds to TRBD2 (6 bases). The CDR3 length is 16 residues. Deletions cut 1 base from V and 8 bases from J, with 19 bases between. Germline values: CDR1 KGHSH, CDR2 LQKENI. CDR3 amino acids: CASSPLERAWRGTQYF. CDR3 nucleotide sequence: TGTGCCAGCTCACCACTGGAGCGGGCCTGGCGGGGTACGCAGTATTTT.

This clone was recorded once. The rearrangement uses TRBV2 and TRBJ1-1; the D gene is possibly TRBD1 (5 bases). V was shortened by 5 bases and J by 1 base, with 11 bases between the two germline ends. This CDR3 is 14 amino acids long. The germline CDR1 and CDR2 sequences are SNHLY and FYNNEI. The CDR3 nucleotides read TGTGCCAGCAGTAGGGGCAGGGAGAACACTGAAGCTTTCTTT. Translating gives CASSRGRENTEAFF.

The rearrangement joins TRBV13 to TRBJ1-6; the D gene is possibly TRBD1 (6 bases). The CDR3 is 17 amino acids. Germline-derived CDR1 and CDR2 are PRHDT and FYEKMQ (reference sequence). V was trimmed by 6 bases and J by 6 bases, leaving 21 bases between them. CDR3 loop: CASRQGATGEFNSPLHF. The CDR3, as DNA: TGTGCCAGCAGACAAGGAGCGACAGGTGAATTTAATTCACCCCTCCACTTT.

The chain links TRBV5-1 to TRBJ1-1; D possibly corresponds to TRBD1 (5 bases). Trimming pared 1 base from V and 1 base from J, leaving 11 bases between. Germline loops: CDR1 SGHRS, CDR2 YFSETQ. This CDR3 has 15 residues. The CDR3 sequence: CASSLLGHRNTEAFF. DNA of the CDR3: TGCGCCAGCAGCTTGCTAGGACACAGGAACACTGAAGCTTTCTTT. The full variable domain, its missing parts supplied by reference TRBV5-1 and TRBJ1-1, is KAGVTQTPRYLIKTRGQQVTLSCSPISGHRSVSWYQQTPGQGLQFLFEYFSETQRNKGNFPGRFSGRQFSNSRSEMNVSTLELGDSALYLCASSLLGHRNTEAFFGQGTRLTVV.

The chain uses TRBV27 and TRBJ1-6, with D unclear. This CDR3 region has 16 residues. Trimming took 1 base from V and 0 from J, leaving 7 bases between them. From germline, CDR1 is MNHEY and CDR2 SMNVEV (reference sequence). CDR3 bases: TGTGCCAGCAGTTTATATGGGCCCTCCTATAATTCACCCCTCCACTTT. Protein sequence: CASSLYGPSYNSPLHF.

The V call is TRBV27, the J call TRBJ1-1, with 8 positions matching TRBD1. This CDR3 contains 15 residues. Germline loops: CDR1 MNHEY, CDR2 SMNVEV (reference sequence). The ends lost 5 bases at V and 11 bases at J; junction bases unmatched: 16. The CDR3 bases are TGTGCCAGCAGTATTAAGACAGGGGTGGCTATTGGGGCTTTCTTT. Protein sequence: CASSIKTGVAIGAFF.

This clone occurred a few times. This sequence joins TRBV5-1 and TRBJ1-3; D perhaps matches TRBD1 (5 bases). The CDR3 loop spans 16 amino acids. V lost 1 base to trimming and J lost 0 bases, with 11 bases between them. Germline CDR1 and CDR2: SGHRS and YFSETQ. The CDR3: CASSLRQSYSGNTIYF. The CDR3, as DNA: TGCGCCAGCAGCTTGCGACAGTCCTACTCTGGAAACACCATATATTTT.

J is TRBJ1-2 and V is TRBV5-4, with D possibly matching TRBD1 (5 bases). Trimming cost V 1 base and J 4 bases, with 20 bases left between them. This CDR3 contains 17 residues. The germline V gene encodes CDR1 SGHNT and CDR2 YYREEE (reference sequence). DNA of the CDR3: TGTGCCAGCAGCTTGATGGCAGGGACGGGAATCGGCTATGGCTACACCTTC. Its protein product is CASSLMAGTGIGYGYTF. The full variable domain, rest sourced from reference TRBV5-4 and TRBJ1-2, is ETGVTQSPTHLIKTRGQQVTLRCSSQSGHNTVSWYQQALGQGPQFIFQYYREEENGRGNFPPRFSGLQFPNYSSELNVNALELDDSALYLCASSLMAGTGIGYGYTFGSGTRLTVV.

The rearrangement joins TRBV6-5 to TRBJ1-4, with a possible D match to TRBD1 (5 bases). The CDR3 runs 14 residues. Trimming removed 7 bases at V and 6 bases at J, with 15 bases between. The germline V gene encodes CDR1 MNHEY and CDR2 SVGAGI. The CDR3 coding sequence is TGTGCCAGCACCGGGTTGGGGGGAGATGAAAAACTGTTTTTT. This codes for CASTGLGGDEKLFF.

The chain uses TRBV7-3 and TRBJ2-3, with D perhaps TRBD1 (6 bases). The CDR3 is 14 amino acids. Germline V gene sequence: CDR1 SGHTA, CDR2 FQGTGA. Trimming left V 5 bases short and J 0 bases short, with 9 bases between. CDR3 residues: CASSPGTSTDTQYF. CDR3 DNA: TGTGCCAGCAGCCCCGGGACAAGCACAGATACGCAGTATTTT.

The chain carries TRBV5-6 and TRBJ1-2; no clear D gene. Trimming stripped 1 base from V and 5 bases from J, with 15 bases between. The CDR3 is 15 residues long. Germline values: CDR1 SGHDT, CDR2 YYEEEE. In DNA form, the CDR3 reads TGTGCCAGCAGCTTGAGGCACAGCGCCCTTTATGGCTACACCTTC. Residues: CASSLRHSALYGYTF.

This chain joins TRBV5-5 and TRBJ1-4; 9 bases are a match to TRBD1. The trim removed 4 bases at V and 6 bases at J, leaving 4 bases unmatched. This CDR3 has 14 amino acids. Germline values: CDR1 SGHKS, CDR2 YYEKEE (reference sequence). CDR3 in DNA: TGTGCCAGCAGCCTACAGGGGGCCGATGAAAAACTGTTTTTT. Translation gives CASSLQGADEKLFF.

V is TRBV18 and J is TRBJ1-5, with D perhaps matching TRBD1 (6 bases). This CDR3 has 15 amino acids. Trimming removed 2 bases from V and 6 bases from J, with 14 bases in between. Germline values: CDR1 KGHSH, CDR2 LQKENI. CDR3 nucleotides: TGTGCCAGCTCACCAGTCCCAGGGGATAGTCAGCCCCAGCATTTT. This sequence encodes CASSPVPGDSQPQHF.

The V and J genes are TRBV27 and TRBJ1-1; D may be TRBD1 (5 bases). Trimming removed 3 bases from V and 3 bases from J, with 14 bases in between. CDR1 MNHEY and CDR2 SMNVEV come from the germline V gene (reference sequence). This CDR3 comprises 15 residues. The CDR3 is CASSFTREPDTEAFF. Written as DNA, the CDR3 is TGTGCCAGCAGTTTCACCAGGGAGCCGGACACTGAAGCTTTCTTT.

This clone was detected only once. This rearrangement joins TRBV28 to TRBJ2-3; 8 bases are a match to TRBD2. J gave up 1 base and V 5 bases, and 2 bases lay outside the gene matches. The CDR3 is 14 amino acids. Germline lookup yields CDR1 MDHEN and CDR2 SYDVKM. The CDR3 DNA follows: TGTGCCAGCAGTGTACTAGCGGGCACAGATACGCAGTATTTT. Translated, it gives CASSVLAGTDTQYF.

The chain combines TRBV24-1 with TRBJ2-3; a weak D match, TRBD1 (6 bases). CDR1 KGHDR and CDR2 SFDVKD come from the germline V gene. The V gene lost 6 bases and the J gene lost 0 bases, with 12 bases spanning the gap. There are 15 residues in the CDR3. The CDR3 DNA reads as TGTGCCACCAGTCCCGGGACATATAGCACAGATACGCAGTATTTT. Translation gives CATSPGTYSTDTQYF.

This clone was seen once. The chain links TRBV9 to TRBJ1-1, with D maybe TRBD1 (5 bases). V lost 4 bases and J lost 9, with 22 bases in between. The germline CDR1 and CDR2 sequences are SGDLS and YYNGEE. The CDR3 spans 15 residues. CDR3 region: CASSPRDLGFGKAFF. CDR3 sequence (DNA): TGTGCCAGCAGCCCCCGGGACCTGGGGTTTGGGAAAGCTTTCTTT. Based on the CDR3 plus reference TRBV9 and TRBJ1-1, the full variable domain is DSGVTQTPKHLITATGQRVTLRCSPRSGDLSVYWYQQSLDQGLQFLIQYYNGEERAKGNILERFSAQQFPDLHSELNLSSLELGDSALYFCASSPRDLGFGKAFFGQGTRLTVV.

The gene calls are TRBV7-9 and TRBJ2-5, with D possibly called TRBD1 or TRBD2 (7 bases each). Deletions cut 11 bases from V and 2 bases from J, with 18 bases between. CDR3 length equals 14 residues. Germline values: CDR1 SEHNR, CDR2 FQNEAQ (reference sequence). The CDR3 nucleotides read TGTGCCGGGGAGGGGGGACAGAGTCAAGAGACCCAGTACTTC. It yields the protein CAGEGGQSQETQYF.

The chain couples TRBV10-2 to TRBJ1-5, with TRBD1 matching 7 bases. The CDR3 has 13 residues. Trimming at V came to 5 bases and at J to 5 bases, leaving 3 bases not matched to a gene. CDR1 and CDR2 from the germline V gene are WSHSY and SAAADI. The DNA for the CDR3 is TGCGCCAGCAGTCTCCAGGGGGATCAGCCCCAGCATTTT. It specifies CASSLQGDQPQHF.

This chain connects TRBV11-2 to TRBJ2-1, with D maybe TRBD2 (6 bases). The V end lost 5 bases, the J end lost 8 bases, and 19 bases lay between the germline ends. CDR3 length: 15 residues. Germline V gives CDR1 SGHAT, CDR2 FQNNGV. The CDR3 nucleotides read TGTGCCAGCAGCGAACCCGGGACTGAGAATCATGAGCAGTTCTTC. It encodes CASSEPGTENHEQFF.

This chain links TRBV7-4 with TRBJ2-7; TRBD2 matches 11 bases. The CDR3 covers 15 residues. The J segment lost 3 bases and the V segment lost 2 bases, leaving 3 bases of the junction unmatched. Germline V gene lookup returns CDR1 SGHVT and CDR2 SQSDAQ. The CDR3 DNA reads as TGTGCCAGCAGCTTAACGGGACTAGCGGACTACGAGCAGTACTTC. Translation gives CASSLTGLADYEQYF.

The rearrangement joins TRBV11-3 to TRBJ2-5; D perhaps matches TRBD1 (6 bases). Germline V gene lookup returns CDR1 SGHNT and CDR2 YENEEA. CDR3 length: 14 amino acids. The germline V and J ends were trimmed by 5 bases and 4 bases, with 14 bases remaining between them. The CDR3 region is CASSPLAGVETQYF. The CDR3 region has the DNA TGTGCCAGCAGCCCGTTGGCAGGGGTAGAGACCCAGTACTTC.

This rearrangement joins TRBV4-2 to TRBJ1-2; 7 bases are a match to TRBD1. Germline CDR1 is LGHNA and CDR2 is YNFKEQ. V dropped 0 bases and J dropped 2; count of bases not matched to a gene: 3. The CDR3 has 15 residues. The CDR3: CASSQEGTANYGYTF. The CDR3 region has the DNA TGTGCCAGCAGCCAAGAGGGGACAGCAAACTATGGCTACACCTTC.

The V gene is TRBV7-2, the J gene TRBJ2-2, with 10 bases that match TRBD2. V lost 4 bases, J lost 3 bases, and 5 bases stayed unmatched. CDR1 SGHTA and CDR2 FQGNSA come from the germline V gene. CDR3 size: 16 residues. This CDR3 is CASSWTSGWDTGELFF. The CDR3 bases are TGTGCCAGCAGCTGGACTAGCGGATGGGACACCGGGGAGCTGTTTTTT.

V usage is TRBV5-4 and J usage is TRBJ1-6; D is unclear. The CDR3 consists of 11 residues. V was clipped by 0 bases and J by 13 bases, with 5 bases between them. Germline V CDR1 and CDR2: SGHNT, YYREEE (reference sequence). The CDR3 DNA follows: TGTGCCAGCAGCTTGGGAGGTCCCCTCCACTTT. Its protein is CASSLGGPLHF.

The CDR3: CASSRLQETQYF. CDR3 sequence (DNA): TGTGCCAGCAGCCGCCTCCAAGAGACCCAGTACTTC. V gene TRBV3-1 (or the pseudogene TRBV3-2) combines with J gene TRBJ2-5; no definite D call. V gave up 4 bases and J gave up 1 base, with 4 bases separating them. The germline gives CDR1 LGHDT, CDR2 YNNKEL (reference sequence). This CDR3 spans 12 amino acids.

The gene calls are TRBV5-4 and TRBJ1-6; 8 bases align to TRBD1. V shed 4 bases and J 3 bases; nucleotides not matched to a gene: 6. The germline V gene has CDR1 SGHNT and CDR2 YYREEE (reference sequence). This CDR3 contains 16 residues. The DNA of the CDR3 is TGTGCCAGCAGCCCGGGACAGGCTAACTATAATTCACCCCTCCACTTT. Its protein product is CASSPGQANYNSPLHF. The full variable domain, in which reference TRBV5-4 and TRBJ1-6 provide the parts outside the CDR3, is ETGVTQSPTHLIKTRGQQVTLRCSSQSGHNTVSWYQQALGQGPQFIFQYYREEENGRGNFPPRFSGLQFPNYSSELNVNALELDDSALYLCASSPGQANYNSPLHFGNGTRLTVT.